These 15 T cell receptor beta chains came from one sample sequenced in a study of T-cell reconstitution after alpha-beta-depleted transplantation in children. Unique molecular identifiers were built into the TCRbeta library. TCRdb ran MiXCR on the PCR reads and lists one entry per CDR3 protein. The data hold some 830,000 distinct CDR3 sequences, with less than 20% observed a single time. This sample comprised PBMCs, mostly from graft donor cells, obtained 360 days after TCRalphabeta/CD19-depleted stem cell transplant. These receptors were collected from a male patient between 5 and 17 years old who had a stem cell transplant for acute lymphoblastic leukemia, so the T cells may come from the graft donor.

The chain carries TRBV20-1 and TRBJ2-1, with 10 bases aligning to TRBD2. Looked up from germline, CDR1 is DFQATT and CDR2 is SNEGSKA (reference sequence). This CDR3 region has 16 residues. The trim removed 0 bases at V and 3 bases at J, leaving 5 bases unmatched. The CDR3 loop reads CSARDPGTSVYNEQFF. For the CDR3, the DNA is TGCAGTGCTAGAGATCCCGGGACTAGCGTCTACAATGAGCAGTTCTTC.

The rearrangement joins TRBV28 to TRBJ1-1, with D possibly TRBD1 on 6 matching bases. Germline-derived CDR1 and CDR2 are MDHEN and SYDVKM. CDR3 length equals 16 residues. The V end was cut by 6 bases, the J end by 4 bases, with 21 bases between. CDR3 protein: CASRTPAGAPGTEAFF. DNA of the CDR3: TGTGCCAGCAGGACCCCGGCAGGGGCGCCGGGCACTGAAGCTTTCTTT.

The V gene is TRBV7-6, the J gene TRBJ2-7; D possibly uses TRBD1 or TRBD2 (6 bases each). From germline, CDR1 is SGHVS and CDR2 FNYEAQ. The CDR3 is 17 residues long. Trimming pared 1 base from V and 2 bases from J, leaving 18 bases between. CDR3 nucleotides: TGTGCCAGCAGCTTAGGGGCCCGGGGGCTCGGAGCCTACGAGCAGTACTTC. It encodes CASSLGARGLGAYEQYF.

This clonotype has just a few counts. CDR3 residues: CASSPGWGADGLAGNEQFF. Here the CDR3 DNA reads TGTGCCAGCAGCCCGGGATGGGGAGCGGATGGACTAGCCGGCAATGAGCAGTTCTTC. The genes are TRBV7-6 and TRBJ2-1; 8 bases map to TRBD2. The CDR3 sequence is 19 residues long. Trimming cost V 5 bases and J 6 bases; bases outside gene matches: 21. Germline values: CDR1 SGHVS, CDR2 FNYEAQ.

This clonotype was picked up a small number of times. This chain's CDR3 is CASSEWTNTGELFF. CDR3 DNA sequence: TGTGCCAGCAGTGAATGGACAAACACCGGGGAGCTGTTTTTT. The V gene is TRBV25-1, the J gene TRBJ2-2, with D perhaps TRBD1 (5 bases). CDR3 length: 14 amino acids. V was cut by 1 base and J by 2 bases, with 5 bases left in between. Germline V CDR1 and CDR2: MGHDK, SYGVNS.

This clonotype was recorded a few times. The chain carries TRBV5-1 and TRBJ2-1; TRBD2 might be the D (6 bases). Germline CDR1 is SGHRS and CDR2 is YFSETQ. The V end was cut by 4 bases, the J end by 4 bases, with 15 bases between. CDR3 length: 15 amino acids. As DNA, the CDR3 is TGCGCCAGCAGCACAGCCGGGACTGGTTACAATGAGCAGTTCTTC. Protein: CASSTAGTGYNEQFF.

This clonotype was picked up a small number of times. The chain couples TRBV24-1 to TRBJ2-1; 7 bases map to TRBD1. With V trimmed by 6 bases and J by 4 bases, 2 bases remained unmatched. The CDR3 covers 13 residues. CDR1 is KGHDR, CDR2 SFDVKD, per germline. CDR3 sequence: CATSPGQYNEQFF. Written as DNA, the CDR3 is TGTGCCACCAGTCCGGGACAGTACAATGAGCAGTTCTTC.

This clonotype was observed at least ten times. The gene calls are TRBV12-3 or TRBV12-4 and TRBJ1-2; a weak D match, TRBD1 (5 bases). The CDR3 is 13 residues long. The V and J ends lost 6 bases and 1 base respectively, with 9 bases between them. In DNA form, the CDR3 reads TGTGCCAGCAGCTCCCAGGGTAACTATGGCTACACCTTC. Translated: CASSSQGNYGYTF.

With respect to this clonotype: This may come from a read error, since a much larger clone is one base off. The J gene is TRBJ1-1, the V gene TRBV29-1; no reliable D call. Germline assignment: CDR1 SQVTM and CDR2 ANQGSEA. The V end lost 3 bases, the J end lost 1 base, and 3 bases lay between the germline ends. The CDR3 runs to 11 residues. The CDR3, as DNA: TGCAGCGTTGACAAGAACACTGAAGCTTTCTTT. It specifies CSVDKNTEAFF.

The chain links TRBV7-6 to TRBJ2-2; 13 bases are shared with TRBD2. CDR3 size: 18 residues. V gave up 3 bases and J gave up 3 bases; unmatched junction bases: 7. Germline CDR1 and CDR2: SGHVS and FNYEAQ. CDR3 amino acids: CASSFPGTSGTHTGELFF. CDR3 DNA: TGTGCCAGCAGCTTCCCCGGGACTAGCGGGACCCACACCGGGGAGCTGTTTTTT.

The gene calls are TRBV5-1 and TRBJ2-5; possibly TRBD1 for D (9 bases). CDR3 size: 14 residues. Germline-derived CDR1 and CDR2 are SGHRS and YFSETQ. Trimming cost V 9 bases and J 5 bases, with 20 bases left between them. CDR3 amino acids: CATGTGSGGETQYF. CDR3 DNA: TGCGCCACCGGGACAGGGAGCGGGGGTGAGACCCAGTACTTC.

This clonotype occurred many times. The genes are TRBV5-1 and TRBJ2-2, with D possibly TRBD2 on 6 matching bases. This CDR3 has 16 residues. Germline CDR1 and CDR2: SGHRS and YFSETQ. Trimming took 2 bases from V and 6 from J, leaving 17 bases between them. This CDR3 is CASSFNPGENPGELFF. CDR3 in DNA: TGCGCCAGCAGCTTTAATCCGGGAGAAAACCCCGGGGAGCTGTTTTTT.

The gene calls are TRBV5-1 and TRBJ2-1, with TRBD2 matching 16 bases. CDR3 length: 17 amino acids. The V gene end was trimmed by 0 bases and the J gene end by 14 bases; junction bases not matched to a gene: 11. In germline, CDR1 is SGHRS, CDR2 YFSETQ. The CDR3 protein is CASSLASGTSGRAAKFF. In nucleotides, the CDR3 is TGCGCCAGCAGCTTGGCCTCCGGGACTAGCGGGAGGGCCGCTAAGTTCTTC.

The chain uses TRBV9 and TRBJ2-7; TRBD1 matches at 10 bases. The length of the CDR3 is 17 residues. The trim removed 3 bases at V and 5 bases at J, leaving 14 bases unmatched. Germline CDR1 is SGDLS and CDR2 is YYNGEE. CDR3 amino acids: CASSGGGSRDRGHEQYF. DNA of the CDR3: TGTGCCAGCAGCGGTGGGGGGAGCAGGGACAGGGGACACGAGCAGTACTTC.

This clonotype was detected only a few times. The chain employs TRBV20-1 and TRBJ1-6; D is possibly TRBD1 (5 bases). Germline V gene lookup returns CDR1 DFQATT and CDR2 SNEGSKA (reference sequence). The CDR3 is 14 amino acids. The germline V and J ends were trimmed by 1 base and 15 bases, with 19 bases remaining between them. The CDR3 nucleotides are TGCAGTGCTAGAGCTGGGACTTTTCCCTGGGACCTCCACTTT. It codes for CSARAGTFPWDLHF.